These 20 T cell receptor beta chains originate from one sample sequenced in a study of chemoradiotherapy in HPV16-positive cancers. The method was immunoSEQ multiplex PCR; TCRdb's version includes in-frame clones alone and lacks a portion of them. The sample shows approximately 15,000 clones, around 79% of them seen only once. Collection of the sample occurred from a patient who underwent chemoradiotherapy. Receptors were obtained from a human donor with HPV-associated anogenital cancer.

The CDR3 reads CAISESGSTDTQYF. DNA of the CDR3: TGTGCCATCAGTGAGTCGGGTAGCACAGATACGCAGTATTTT. The chain couples TRBV10-3 to TRBJ2-3; D gene unclear. Between the trimmed V and J ends, which lost 0 bases and 0 bases, there was a span of 4 bases. CDR3 size: 14 residues. CDR1 and CDR2 from the germline V gene are ENHRY and SYGVKD.

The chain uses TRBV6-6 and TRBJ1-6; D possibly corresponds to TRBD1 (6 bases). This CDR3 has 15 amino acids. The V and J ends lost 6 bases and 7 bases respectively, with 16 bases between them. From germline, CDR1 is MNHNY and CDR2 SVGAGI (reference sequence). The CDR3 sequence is CASSENRALNSPLHF. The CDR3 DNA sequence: TGTGCCAGCAGCGAAAACAGGGCCCTCAATTCACCCCTCCACTTT.

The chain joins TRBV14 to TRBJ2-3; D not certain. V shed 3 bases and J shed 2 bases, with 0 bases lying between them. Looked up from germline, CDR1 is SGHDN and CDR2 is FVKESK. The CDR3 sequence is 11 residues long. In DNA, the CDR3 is TGTGCCAGCAGCCACACAGATACGCAGTATTTT. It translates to CASSHTDTQYF.

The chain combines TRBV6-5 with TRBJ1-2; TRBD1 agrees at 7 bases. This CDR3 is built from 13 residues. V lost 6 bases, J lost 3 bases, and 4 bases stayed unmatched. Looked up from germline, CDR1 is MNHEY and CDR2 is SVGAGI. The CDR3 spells CASSWTGDYGYTF. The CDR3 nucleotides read TGTGCCAGCAGCTGGACAGGAGACTATGGCTACACCTTC.

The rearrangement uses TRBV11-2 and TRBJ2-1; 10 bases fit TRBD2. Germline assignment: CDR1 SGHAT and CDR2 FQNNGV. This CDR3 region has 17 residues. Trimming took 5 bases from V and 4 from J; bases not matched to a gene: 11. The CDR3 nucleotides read TGTGCCAGCAGCCAGCGGGGGGGTAGCGGGGAATACAATGAGCAGTTCTTC. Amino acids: CASSQRGGSGEYNEQFF.

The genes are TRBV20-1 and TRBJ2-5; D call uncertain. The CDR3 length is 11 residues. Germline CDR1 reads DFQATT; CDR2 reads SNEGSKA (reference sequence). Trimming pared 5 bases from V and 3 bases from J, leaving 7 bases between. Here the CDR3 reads CSAWTKETQYF. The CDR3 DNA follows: TGCAGTGCTTGGACGAAAGAGACCCAGTACTTC.

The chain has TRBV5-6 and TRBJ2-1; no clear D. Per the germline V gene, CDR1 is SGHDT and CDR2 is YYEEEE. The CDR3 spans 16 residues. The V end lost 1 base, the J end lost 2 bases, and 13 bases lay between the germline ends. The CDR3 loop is CASSLFQLSTYNEQFF. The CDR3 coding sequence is TGTGCCAGCAGCTTGTTTCAGCTATCCACCTACAATGAGCAGTTCTTC.

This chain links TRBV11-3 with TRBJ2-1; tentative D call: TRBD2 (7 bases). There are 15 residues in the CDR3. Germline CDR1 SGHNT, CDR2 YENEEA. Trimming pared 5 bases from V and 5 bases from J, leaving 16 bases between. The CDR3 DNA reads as TGTGCCAGCAGCCCAGGGGCGGGAGTTCACAATGAGCAGTTCTTC. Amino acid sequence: CASSPGAGVHNEQFF. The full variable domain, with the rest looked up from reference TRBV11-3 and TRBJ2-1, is EAGVVQSPRYKIIEKKQPVAFWCNPISGHNTLYWYLQNLGQGPELLIRYENEEAVDDSQLPKDRFSAERLKGVDSTLKIQPAELGDSAVYLCASSPGAGVHNEQFFGPGTRLTVL.

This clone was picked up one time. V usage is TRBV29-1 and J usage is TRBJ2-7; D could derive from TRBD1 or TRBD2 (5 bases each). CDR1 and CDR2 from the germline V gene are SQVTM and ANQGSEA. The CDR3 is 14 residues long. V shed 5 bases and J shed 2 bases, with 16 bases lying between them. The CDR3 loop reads CSVISGTSAYEQYF. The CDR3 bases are TGCAGCGTTATTTCCGGGACCAGCGCCTACGAGCAGTACTTC.

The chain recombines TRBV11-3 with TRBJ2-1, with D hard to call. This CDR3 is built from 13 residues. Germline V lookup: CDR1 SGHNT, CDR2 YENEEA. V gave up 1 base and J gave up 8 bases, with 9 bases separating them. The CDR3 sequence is CASSLGGQDEQFF. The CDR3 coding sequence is TGTGCCAGCAGCTTAGGTGGTCAGGATGAGCAGTTCTTC.

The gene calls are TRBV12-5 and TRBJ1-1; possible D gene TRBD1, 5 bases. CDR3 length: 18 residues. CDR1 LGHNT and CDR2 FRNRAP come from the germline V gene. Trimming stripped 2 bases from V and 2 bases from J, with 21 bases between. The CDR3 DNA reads TGTGCTAGTGGTTTGACCCCCCGCCGACAGCCAGGAAACACTGAAGCTTTCTTT. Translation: CASGLTPRRQPGNTEAFF. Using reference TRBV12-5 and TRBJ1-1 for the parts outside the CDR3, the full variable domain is DARVTQTPRHKVTEMGQEVTMRCQPILGHNTVFWYRQTMMQGLELLAYFRNRAPLDDSGMPKDRFSAEMPDATLATLKIQPSEPRDSAVYFCASGLTPRRQPGNTEAFFGQGTRLTVV.

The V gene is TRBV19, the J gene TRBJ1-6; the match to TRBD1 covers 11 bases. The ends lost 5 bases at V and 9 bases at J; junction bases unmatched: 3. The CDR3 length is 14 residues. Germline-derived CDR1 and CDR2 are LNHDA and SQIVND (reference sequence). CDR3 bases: TGTGCCAGTAGTTGGGGACAGGGGGTTTCACCCCTCCACTTT. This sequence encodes CASSWGQGVSPLHF.

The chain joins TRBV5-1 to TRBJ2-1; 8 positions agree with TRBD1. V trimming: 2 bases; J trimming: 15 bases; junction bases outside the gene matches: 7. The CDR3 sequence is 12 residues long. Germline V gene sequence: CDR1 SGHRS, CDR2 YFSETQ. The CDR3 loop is CASSFLQGERFF. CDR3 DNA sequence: TGCGCCAGCAGCTTCCTACAGGGGGAACGGTTCTTC.

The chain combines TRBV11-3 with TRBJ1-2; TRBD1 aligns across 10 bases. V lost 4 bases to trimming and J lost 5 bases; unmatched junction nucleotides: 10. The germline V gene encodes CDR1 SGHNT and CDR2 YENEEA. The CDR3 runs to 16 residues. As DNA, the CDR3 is TGTGCCAGCAGCTCCCCCTCCGGGACAGGGGTTTATGGCTACACCTTC. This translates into CASSSPSGTGVYGYTF. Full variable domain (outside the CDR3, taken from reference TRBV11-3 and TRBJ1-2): EAGVVQSPRYKIIEKKQPVAFWCNPISGHNTLYWYLQNLGQGPELLIRYENEEAVDDSQLPKDRFSAERLKGVDSTLKIQPAELGDSAVYLCASSSPSGTGVYGYTFGSGTRLTVV.

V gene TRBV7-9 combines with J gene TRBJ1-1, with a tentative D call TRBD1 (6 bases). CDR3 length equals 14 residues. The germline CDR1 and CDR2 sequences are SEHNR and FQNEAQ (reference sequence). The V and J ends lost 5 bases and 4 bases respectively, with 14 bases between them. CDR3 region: CASSTQGLGTEAFF. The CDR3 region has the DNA TGTGCCAGCAGCACACAGGGTCTGGGCACTGAAGCTTTCTTT.

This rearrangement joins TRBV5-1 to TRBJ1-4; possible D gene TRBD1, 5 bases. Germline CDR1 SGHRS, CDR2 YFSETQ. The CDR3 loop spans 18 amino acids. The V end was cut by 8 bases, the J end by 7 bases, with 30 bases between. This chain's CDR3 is CASRTLSGTQNEREKLFF. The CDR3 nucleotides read TGCGCCAGTAGGACATTATCCGGGACCCAGAACGAACGTGAAAAACTGTTTTTT.

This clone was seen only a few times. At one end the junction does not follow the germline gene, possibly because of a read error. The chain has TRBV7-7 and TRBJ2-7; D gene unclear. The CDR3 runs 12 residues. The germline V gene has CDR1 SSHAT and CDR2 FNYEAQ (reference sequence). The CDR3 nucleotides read TGTGCTAGCATCCCAACCTCCTACGAGCAGTACTTC. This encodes CASIPTSYEQYF.

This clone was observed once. CDR3 DNA sequence: TGCGCCAGCAGCGTAGGACAGGGGGCGAACTATGGCTACACCTTC. Translated: CASSVGQGANYGYTF. V gene TRBV5-1 combines with J gene TRBJ1-2; TRBD1 matches 11 bases. Unmatched junction bases numbered 4, after V lost 4 bases and J lost 2 bases. Looked up from germline, CDR1 is SGHRS and CDR2 is YFSETQ. The length of the CDR3 is 15 residues. Full variable domain (missing parts from reference TRBV5-1 and TRBJ1-2): KAGVTQTPRYLIKTRGQQVTLSCSPISGHRSVSWYQQTPGQGLQFLFEYFSETQRNKGNFPGRFSGRQFSNSRSEMNVSTLELGDSALYLCASSVGQGANYGYTFGSGTRLTVV.

The CDR3 is CASSAAKGRYEQYF. The CDR3 DNA follows: TGCGCCAGCAGCGCGGCGAAAGGGCGCTACGAGCAGTACTTC. The rearrangement links TRBV5-1 to TRBJ2-7; D is undetermined. Germline CDR1 is SGHRS and CDR2 is YFSETQ. The length of the CDR3 is 14 residues. Trimming took 4 bases from V and 3 from J, leaving 14 bases between them.

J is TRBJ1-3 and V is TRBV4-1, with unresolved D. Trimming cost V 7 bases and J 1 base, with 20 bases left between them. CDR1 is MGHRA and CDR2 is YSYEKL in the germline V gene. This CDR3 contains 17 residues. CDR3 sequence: CASTELDLIFSGNTIYF. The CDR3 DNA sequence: TGCGCCAGCACGGAGTTGGACTTGATCTTTTCTGGAAACACCATATATTTT.